The rows below give T cell receptor beta chains drawn from one sample of a study of blood T cells in healthy people across ages. One entry per CDR3 protein, called by TCRdb with MiXCR from the 5' RACE reads. The table records 1.5 million to 2 million distinct CDR3 sequences, roughly 50% of them present only once. The source material was blood. The receptors here all came from a woman aged 40 to 55 in good health. Each CDR3 is given with its conserved first and last residue. The order of the fields is clone size, D gene, J gene, V gene, CDR3 protein, CDR3 DNA. A D gene is named only where the DNA matches it firmly. Only part of the rows carry a size: once, few, many, or a class if the clone is expanded.

clone_size: .
d_call: .
j_call: TRBJ2-3
v_call: TRBV5-1
cdr3_aa: CASNLGPAYSSTDTQYF
cdr3_nt: TGCGCCAGCAACTTGGGCCCCGCTTACTCTAGCACAGATACGCAGTATTTT

clone_size: few
d_call: TRBD1
j_call: TRBJ2-7
v_call: TRBV20-1
cdr3_aa: CSKTGTGAYEQYF
cdr3_nt: TGCAGTAAAACCGGGACAGGGGCCTACGAGCAGTACTTC

clone_size: few
d_call: .
j_call: TRBJ2-7
v_call: TRBV28
cdr3_aa: CASREITPPYEQYF
cdr3_nt: TGTGCCAGCAGAGAGATAACACCCCCCTACGAGCAGTACTTC

clone_size: .
d_call: TRBD1
j_call: TRBJ1-5
v_call: TRBV20-1
cdr3_aa: CSASPGQGRQLQHF
cdr3_nt: TGCAGTGCATCGCCGGGACAGGGACGGCAGCTCCAGCATTTT

clone_size: .
d_call: .
j_call: TRBJ2-1
v_call: TRBV29-1
cdr3_aa: CSVGLVNEQFF
cdr3_nt: TGCAGCGTTGGACTAGTCAATGAGCAGTTCTTC

clone_size: once
d_call: TRBD2
j_call: TRBJ2-3
v_call: TRBV29-1
cdr3_aa: CSAQAGGPTDTQYF
cdr3_nt: TGCAGCGCCCAAGCGGGGGGGCCGACAGATACGCAGTATTTT

clone_size: few
d_call: TRBD1
j_call: TRBJ2-7
v_call: TRBV4-2
cdr3_aa: CASSHLQGNNEQYF
cdr3_nt: TGTGCCAGCAGCCACCTACAGGGGAACAACGAGCAGTACTTC

clone_size: few
d_call: TRBD1
j_call: TRBJ2-7
v_call: TRBV5-1
cdr3_aa: CASSLSGQGISEQYF
cdr3_nt: TGCGCCAGCAGCTTATCGGGACAGGGAATAAGCGAGCAGTACTTC

clone_size: .
d_call: .
j_call: TRBJ2-2
v_call: TRBV14
cdr3_aa: CASSQGQGPPGELFF
cdr3_nt: TGTGCCAGCAGCCAAGGGCAGGGGCCACCCGGGGAGCTGTTTTTT

clone_size: few
d_call: TRBD1
j_call: TRBJ2-7
v_call: TRBV2
cdr3_aa: CARGDSGYEQYF
cdr3_nt: TGTGCCAGGGGGGACAGTGGATACGAGCAGTACTTC

clone_size: few
d_call: TRBD1
j_call: TRBJ2-3
v_call: TRBV18
cdr3_aa: CASSWDSLTDTQYF
cdr3_nt: TGTGCCAGCTCATGGGACAGCCTCACAGATACGCAGTATTTT

clone_size: .
d_call: .
j_call: TRBJ1-5
v_call: TRBV20-1
cdr3_aa: CGAFDPGGDNQPQHF
cdr3_nt: TGCGGTGCTTTCGACCCGGGGGGAGATAATCAGCCCCAGCATTTT

clone_size: few
d_call: .
j_call: TRBJ2-7
v_call: TRBV28
cdr3_aa: CASSLYRPGSYEQYF
cdr3_nt: TGTGCCAGCAGTTTATACCGACCTGGGAGCTACGAGCAGTACTTC

clone_size: .
d_call: .
j_call: TRBJ2-5
v_call: TRBV6-2/TRBV6-3
cdr3_aa: CASSYILPATGQYF
cdr3_nt: TGTGCCAGCAGTTACATTCTTCCGGCCACTGGGCAGTACTTC

clone_size: .
d_call: TRBD1
j_call: TRBJ1-6
v_call: TRBV4-1
cdr3_aa: CASSQVGTGNSPLHF
cdr3_nt: TGCGCCAGCAGCCAAGTGGGGACAGGGAATTCACCCCTCCACTTT

clone_size: .
d_call: TRBD2
j_call: TRBJ2-5
v_call: TRBV28
cdr3_aa: CASSPPTRTSGGAPETQYF
cdr3_nt: TGTGCCAGCAGCCCCCCTACCAGGACTAGCGGGGGGGCCCCAGAGACCCAGTACTTC

clone_size: few
d_call: .
j_call: TRBJ2-6
v_call: TRBV9
cdr3_aa: CASTPTGITGANVLTF
cdr3_nt: TGTGCCAGCACCCCGACAGGAATTACTGGGGCCAACGTCCTGACTTTC

clone_size: .
d_call: TRBD2
j_call: TRBJ2-1
v_call: TRBV6-5
cdr3_aa: CASSSKLAEYNEQFF
cdr3_nt: TGTGCCAGCAGTTCAAAACTAGCGGAGTACAATGAGCAGTTCTTC

clone_size: few
d_call: .
j_call: TRBJ2-5
v_call: TRBV4-3
cdr3_aa: CASSQDQRDSHRAQYF
cdr3_nt: TGCGCCAGCAGCCAAGATCAGAGGGACTCTCACCGAGCCCAGTACTTC

clone_size: few
d_call: .
j_call: TRBJ2-7
v_call: TRBV29-1
cdr3_aa: CSVELDINFGEQYF
cdr3_nt: TGCAGCGTTGAACTCGATATAAACTTTGGCGAGCAGTACTTC

clone_size: .
d_call: .
j_call: TRBJ1-5
v_call: TRBV6-2/TRBV6-3
cdr3_aa: CASSYPNSNQPQHF
cdr3_nt: TGTGCCAGCAGTTACCCGAATAGCAATCAGCCCCAGCATTTT

clone_size: .
d_call: TRBD1
j_call: TRBJ1-1
v_call: TRBV5-1
cdr3_aa: CASSLVTGAMNTEAFF
cdr3_nt: TGCGCCAGCAGCTTGGTTACAGGGGCAATGAACACTGAAGCTTTCTTT

clone_size: .
d_call: TRBD1
j_call: TRBJ1-2
v_call: TRBV2
cdr3_aa: CASRTGTVNYGYTF
cdr3_nt: TGTGCCAGCAGAACAGGGACAGTTAACTATGGCTACACCTTC

clone_size: .
d_call: .
j_call: TRBJ1-4
v_call: TRBV2
cdr3_aa: CASSGDIKLFF
cdr3_nt: TGTGCCAGCAGTGGGGACATAAAACTGTTTTTT

clone_size: few
d_call: .
j_call: TRBJ2-7
v_call: TRBV7-9
cdr3_aa: CASSLGRGRTEQYF
cdr3_nt: TGTGCCAGCAGCTTAGGCAGGGGACGGACCGAGCAGTACTTC

clone_size: few
d_call: .
j_call: TRBJ2-5
v_call: TRBV7-2
cdr3_aa: CASSLKGELETQYF
cdr3_nt: TGTGCCAGCAGCTTAAAGGGGGAGTTGGAGACCCAGTACTTC

clone_size: .
d_call: .
j_call: TRBJ1-4
v_call: TRBV20-1
cdr3_aa: CSAQGGGPNEKLFF
cdr3_nt: TGCAGTGCCCAAGGAGGCGGACCGAATGAAAAACTGTTTTTT

clone_size: .
d_call: .
j_call: TRBJ2-4
v_call: TRBV18
cdr3_aa: CASSPEGGTKNIQYF
cdr3_nt: TGTGCCAGTTCGCCCGAGGGGGGAACCAAAAACATTCAGTACTTC

clone_size: .
d_call: .
j_call: TRBJ2-5
v_call: TRBV24-1
cdr3_aa: CGTSDPGVQETQYF
cdr3_nt: TGTGGCACCAGTGACCCCGGGGTCCAAGAGACCCAGTACTTC

clone_size: few
d_call: .
j_call: TRBJ2-5
v_call: TRBV5-1
cdr3_aa: CASSGSPVEETQYF
cdr3_nt: TGCGCCAGCAGCGGATCGCCGGTTGAAGAGACCCAGTACTTC

clone_size: .
d_call: TRBD1
j_call: TRBJ2-5
v_call: TRBV5-1
cdr3_aa: CASSLGPGQDCGQYF
cdr3_nt: TGCGCCAGCAGCTTGGGACCGGGACAGGATTGTGGCCAGTACTTC

clone_size: .
d_call: TRBD2
j_call: TRBJ2-5
v_call: TRBV6-2/TRBV6-3
cdr3_aa: CASSPGLAGSIETQYF
cdr3_nt: TGTGCCAGCAGTCCCGGACTAGCGGGTTCTATAGAGACCCAGTACTTC

clone_size: .
d_call: TRBD2
j_call: TRBJ2-4
v_call: TRBV6-1
cdr3_aa: CASSTIAFERGDKNIQYF
cdr3_nt: TGTGCCAGCAGTACGATCGCGTTCGAGCGGGGGGACAAAAACATTCAGTACTTC

clone_size: .
d_call: .
j_call: TRBJ2-3
v_call: TRBV20-1
cdr3_aa: CSARDPGSADTQYF
cdr3_nt: TGCAGTGCTAGAGATCCGGGGAGCGCAGATACGCAGTATTTT

clone_size: .
d_call: TRBD1
j_call: TRBJ2-7
v_call: TRBV5-1
cdr3_aa: CASSRDRAVSYEQYF
cdr3_nt: TGCGCCAGTTCGCGCGACAGGGCCGTATCCTACGAGCAGTACTTC

clone_size: few
d_call: .
j_call: TRBJ2-5
v_call: TRBV5-1
cdr3_aa: CASSLGAPNTAQYF
cdr3_nt: TGCGCCAGCAGCTTGGGGGCCCCAAATACGGCCCAGTACTTC

clone_size: .
d_call: .
j_call: TRBJ2-3
v_call: TRBV12-3/TRBV12-4
cdr3_aa: CASKKGVTDTQYF
cdr3_nt: TGTGCCAGCAAAAAGGGGGTGACAGATACGCAGTATTTT

clone_size: .
d_call: .
j_call: TRBJ1-2
v_call: TRBV11-2
cdr3_aa: CASSQTGAGYTF
cdr3_nt: TGTGCCAGCAGCCAAACGGGGGCTGGCTACACCTTC

clone_size: .
d_call: .
j_call: TRBJ2-4
v_call: TRBV21-1
cdr3_aa: CASSKEGGENIQYF
cdr3_nt: TGTGCCAGCAGCAAAGAAGGGGGAGAAAACATTCAGTACTTC